This T cell receptor (beta chain) was identified in a study of T cells after yellow fever vaccination. Study at large: Some fractions had low cell numbers, and these were prepared with SMART-Seq v4 Ultra Low Input. General study results and limits: Clonotypes found in both CD4 and CD8 compartments made up a small share. Contamination of FACS-sorted repertoires by abundant clonotypes from the bulk population could occur.

This clonotype was seen at least ten times. Its antigen is currently unknown. V lost 5 bases to trimming and J lost 4 bases; unmatched junction nucleotides: 12. The germline gives CDR1 SEHNR, CDR2 FQNEAQ (reference sequence). The CDR3 totals 16 residues. Making TCR cDNA involved 5'RACE template switching, which added UMIs and a universal primer site. TCRdb processed the 5' RACE reads anew with MiXCR; each CDR3 protein has one entry. The sample consists of around 180,000 distinct CDR3 sequences, 5.5% to 7.5% of them appearing once. The specimen comprised CD4+ T cells sorted from PBMCs, sampled on the day of the first yellow fever vaccination. This receptor was identified in a man between 18 and 29 years old who received the YFV17D yellow fever vaccine. The rearrangement uses TRBV7-9 and TRBJ2-3, with 7 nucleotides matching TRBD2. CDR3 amino acids: CASSVKRGSQADTQYF. As DNA, the CDR3 is TGTGCCAGCAGCGTAAAGCGGGGATCTCAAGCAGATACGCAGTATTTT.